This section outlines one T cell receptor beta chain sequence together with its context. The sample originates from a study of T cell changes during pregnancy in multiple sclerosis. This CDR3 spans 16 amino acids. The J segment lost 9 bases and the V segment lost 3 bases, leaving 11 bases of the junction unmatched. Looked up from germline, CDR1 is LNHDA and CDR2 is SQIVND (reference sequence). Data came from immunoSEQ multiplex PCR; TCRdb stores just in-frame clones and leaves some out. The sample includes 65,000 to 90,000 clones, 91% of them seen just once. The chain couples TRBV19 to TRBJ1-6, with TRBD1 identical over 7 bases. Material: peripheral blood, obtained in the first trimester of pregnancy. The clonotype was recovered from a female donor with multiple sclerosis, enrolled in a pregnancy study. The chain's CDR3 is CASSIPQGVQTSPLHF. The CDR3 DNA reads as TGTGCCAGTAGTATCCCGCAGGGGGTGCAAACTTCACCCCTCCACTTT. Complete variable domain (other parts from reference TRBV19 and TRBJ1-6): DGGITQSPKYLFRKEGQNVTLSCEQNLNHDAMYWYRQDPGQGLRLIYYSQIVNDFQKGDIAEGYSVSREKKESFPLTVTSAQKNPTAFYLCASSIPQGVQTSPLHFGNGTRLTVT.